This T cell receptor beta chain stems from a study of T cell changes during pregnancy in multiple sclerosis. Generated by immunoSEQ multiplex PCR, the TCRdb table keeps only in-frame clones and is missing some. The sample records about 67,000 clones, 90% being singletons. V was pared by 7 bases and J by 2 bases, with 11 bases of the junction left unmatched. The germline V gene has CDR1 SQVTM and CDR2 ANQGSEA. The CDR3 is 14 amino acids. This sequence originates from a female donor with multiple sclerosis, enrolled in a pregnancy study. The chain is built from TRBV29-1 and TRBJ2-7; 7 positions agree with TRBD1. The source material was peripheral blood, sampled in the third trimester of pregnancy. CDR3 sequence (DNA): TGCAGCGCTGCTCGGCCGGGACAGACCTACGAGCAGTACTTC. This codes for CSAARPGQTYEQYF.